Listed below are T cell receptor beta chains from one sample, sequenced in a study of regulatory T cells in long-lasting Graves disease. One entry per CDR3 protein, called by TCRdb with MiXCR from the multiplex PCR reads. This table has 600,000 to 800,000 distinct CDR3 sequences, around 30% appearing once. The sequencing used peripheral blood mononuclear cells (PBMCs), collected when the disease was refractory, from a patient treated with antithyroid drugs. These receptor sequences come from a female donor with Graves disease. Each CDR3 is given without its conserved first and last residue.

V gene: TRBV28; J gene: TRBJ2-7; CDR3 protein: ASSFLHRDYSSYEQY
V gene: TRBV6-1; J gene: TRBJ1-2; CDR3 protein: ASKDAGTEGYGYT
V gene: TRBV29-1; J gene: TRBJ1-2; CDR3 protein: SGDDDRGGYT
V gene: TRBV29-1; J gene: TRBJ1-1; CDR3 protein: SVERATGGVMNTEAF
V gene: TRBV28; J gene: TRBJ1-1; CDR3 protein: ASSFGRLNTEAF
V gene: TRBV3-1; J gene: TRBJ1-2; CDR3 protein: ASRQGLGYGYT
V gene: TRBV11-2; J gene: TRBJ2-7; CDR3 protein: ASRWRGSGSYEQY
V gene: TRBV2; J gene: TRBJ1-3; CDR3 protein: ASEGQTGNTIY
V gene: TRBV27; J gene: TRBJ2-7; CDR3 protein: ASSKFQGADEQY
V gene: TRBV14; J gene: TRBJ1-3; CDR3 protein: ASSQRVKNTIY
V gene: TRBV11-2; J gene: TRBJ1-5; CDR3 protein: ASSYTGRDQPQH
V gene: TRBV20-1; J gene: TRBJ1-2; CDR3 protein: SARIPGTGVNYGYT
V gene: TRBV5-1; J gene: TRBJ1-4; CDR3 protein: ASSPDRNEKLF
V gene: TRBV28; J gene: TRBJ1-1; CDR3 protein: ASIPAGSNTEAF
V gene: TRBV12-3/TRBV12-4; J gene: TRBJ2-7; CDR3 protein: ASSDWALGKPSNYEQY
V gene: TRBV6-1; J gene: TRBJ2-6; CDR3 protein: ASSDRFSGANVLT
V gene: TRBV11-2; J gene: TRBJ2-7; CDR3 protein: ASSLGDSPS
V gene: TRBV29-1; J gene: TRBJ2-2; CDR3 protein: SVYGLAGANTGELF
V gene: TRBV6-5; J gene: TRBJ2-2; CDR3 protein: ASSYVGQQIGELF
V gene: TRBV5-1; J gene: TRBJ1-1; CDR3 protein: ASSPHINAGNTEAF
V gene: TRBV27; J gene: TRBJ2-4; CDR3 protein: ASSLGGPIAKNTQY
V gene: TRBV10-1; J gene: TRBJ1-1; CDR3 protein: ASSESVAKTEAF
V gene: TRBV3-1; J gene: TRBJ2-2; CDR3 protein: ASSRSGELF
V gene: TRBV6-1; J gene: TRBJ1-4; CDR3 protein: ASSETRDRIDEKLF
V gene: TRBV6-2/TRBV6-3; J gene: TRBJ2-5; CDR3 protein: ASSYSRGFQETQY
V gene: TRBV6-1; J gene: TRBJ2-7; CDR3 protein: ASSYARYEQY
V gene: TRBV7-3; J gene: TRBJ1-6; CDR3 protein: ASSLSVRNSPLH
V gene: TRBV28; J gene: TRBJ2-5; CDR3 protein: ASTPGQGETQY
V gene: TRBV7-9; J gene: TRBJ1-2; CDR3 protein: ASSLGTGHYGYT
V gene: TRBV10-3; J gene: TRBJ1-6; CDR3 protein: ASRDSWGNSPLH
V gene: TRBV7-2; J gene: TRBJ2-7; CDR3 protein: ASSLGSGLGYEQY
V gene: TRBV19; J gene: TRBJ2-2; CDR3 protein: ASTRQTNTGELF
V gene: TRBV27; J gene: TRBJ2-7; CDR3 protein: ASKHDPSGSFYEQY
V gene: TRBV27; J gene: TRBJ2-7; CDR3 protein: ASTPGLAGASRDEQY
V gene: TRBV5-6; J gene: TRBJ1-2; CDR3 protein: ASSPRSRGANGYT
V gene: TRBV25-1; J gene: TRBJ1-6; CDR3 protein: ASSDSGQRYNSPLH
V gene: TRBV7-2; J gene: TRBJ2-5; CDR3 protein: ASSFIGGVQETQY
V gene: TRBV30; J gene: TRBJ1-2; CDR3 protein: AWNLGSGDGYT
V gene: TRBV11-3; J gene: TRBJ2-1; CDR3 protein: ASSVGLAEDNEQF
V gene: TRBV6-1; J gene: TRBJ1-2; CDR3 protein: ASRAGGNYGYT
V gene: TRBV7-9; J gene: TRBJ1-1; CDR3 protein: ASSSFSGRGTEAF
V gene: TRBV15; J gene: TRBJ1-5; CDR3 protein: ATSRVGTLSNQPQH
V gene: TRBV27; J gene: TRBJ1-1; CDR3 protein: ASLEEGSTEAF
V gene: TRBV6-1; J gene: TRBJ2-1; CDR3 protein: ASSQRDRGNEQF
V gene: TRBV9; J gene: TRBJ1-5; CDR3 protein: ASSVGDTGDGPQH
V gene: TRBV29-1; J gene: TRBJ1-1; CDR3 protein: SVDETGMNTEAF
V gene: TRBV7-9; J gene: TRBJ2-7; CDR3 protein: ASSPSGSRYEQY
V gene: TRBV6-1; J gene: TRBJ1-2; CDR3 protein: ASRQDRSYGYT
V gene: TRBV28; J gene: TRBJ1-1; CDR3 protein: ASSPSGPVNTEAF
V gene: TRBV2; J gene: TRBJ1-1; CDR3 protein: ASSDDPRWGWRNTEAF
V gene: TRBV25-1; J gene: TRBJ1-1; CDR3 protein: ASLSPWDRGESGTEAF
V gene: TRBV27; J gene: TRBJ1-1; CDR3 protein: ASSISGGRYTEAF
V gene: TRBV12-3/TRBV12-4; J gene: TRBJ1-5; CDR3 protein: ASSPGGGQPQH
V gene: TRBV10-3; J gene: TRBJ2-5; CDR3 protein: AISESAGTGGKETQY
V gene: TRBV3-1; J gene: TRBJ2-7; CDR3 protein: ASSQLGGESSLYEQY
V gene: TRBV7-8; J gene: TRBJ1-1; CDR3 protein: ASSPSGWGATEAF